These 25 T cell receptor beta chains were sequenced from one sample in a study of cytomegalovirus exposure and HLA in healthy donors. Assay: immunoSEQ multiplex PCR; the TCRdb copy retains only in-frame clones and omits some. Altogether around 250,000 clones are present, nearly 90% being singletons, with the ten largest covering approximately 0.34%. The sample was PBMCs. Receptors originate from a woman aged 18-35 years in good health and CMV-seronegative.

The J gene is TRBJ1-1, the V gene TRBV5-6; TRBD1 aligns across 11 bases. Trimming took 3 bases from V and 4 from J; bases not matched to a gene: 8. This CDR3 comprises 16 residues. CDR1 SGHDT and CDR2 YYEEEE come from the germline V gene. The CDR3 loop reads CASSSGQGAMGTEAFF. CDR3 nucleotides: TGTGCCAGCAGCTCCGGACAGGGGGCAATGGGCACTGAAGCTTTCTTT.

The V call is TRBV9, the J call TRBJ1-1; TRBD1 agrees at 7 bases. The CDR3 consists of 15 residues. V was clipped by 0 bases and J by 5 bases; unmatched bases: 7. Germline CDR1 SGDLS, CDR2 YYNGEE. The CDR3 loop reads CASSVGTGGRTEAFF. CDR3 nucleotide sequence: TGTGCCAGCAGCGTAGGGACAGGTGGGAGAACTGAAGCTTTCTTT.

V and J are TRBV5-1 and TRBJ2-7; TRBD1 aligns across 8 bases. Per the germline V gene, CDR1 is SGHRS and CDR2 is YFSETQ. Trimming cost V 4 bases and J 6 bases; bases outside gene matches: 9. This CDR3 is 14 amino acids long. CDR3 sequence reads: CASSLGQGNPEQYV. The CDR3 nucleotides are TGCGCCAGCAGCCTCGGACAGGGTAATCCCGAGCAGTACGTC.

The chain employs TRBV11-2 and TRBJ2-1; 7 nucleotides agree with TRBD1. V lost 1 base and J lost 5; bases outside the gene matches: 2. Germline assignment: CDR1 SGHAT and CDR2 FQNNGV. This CDR3 contains 14 residues. CDR3 loop: CASSLGDSHNEQFF. CDR3 nucleotide sequence: TGTGCCAGCAGCTTAGGGGACAGCCACAATGAGCAGTTCTTC. The full variable domain, its missing parts supplied by reference TRBV11-2 and TRBJ2-1, is EAGVAQSPRYKIIEKRQSVAFWCNPISGHATLYWYQQILGQGPKLLIQFQNNGVVDDSQLPKDRFSAERLKGVDSTLKIQPAKLEDSAVYLCASSLGDSHNEQFFGPGTRLTVL.

The chain has TRBV5-1 and TRBJ2-7, with TRBD1 matching 7 bases. This CDR3 is built from 13 residues. Germline V gene data show CDR1 as SGHRS and CDR2 as YFSETQ. V shed 3 bases and J 0 bases; nucleotides not matched to a gene: 0. CDR3 loop: CASSWDSSYEQYF. CDR3 DNA sequence: TGCGCCAGCAGCTGGGACAGCTCCTACGAGCAGTACTTC.

This clone turned up a few times. This rearrangement joins TRBV7-6 to TRBJ2-7; 10 bases line up with TRBD2. This CDR3 is built from 14 residues. Germline V CDR1 and CDR2: SGHVS, FNYEAQ. J was trimmed by 6 bases and V by 5 bases; bases with no gene match: 7. CDR3 DNA sequence: TGTGCCAGCAGCGCCGGGACTAGCGCGGGCGAGCAGTACTTC. Translating gives CASSAGTSAGEQYF.

The rearrangement joins TRBV6-1 to TRBJ2-3; possibly TRBD2 for D (5 bases). The CDR3 has 14 amino acids. Germline V CDR1 and CDR2: MNHNS, SASEGT. V lost 1 base, J lost 1 base, and 6 bases lay in between. CDR3 residues: CASSEGGGTDTQYF. The CDR3 DNA is TGTGCCAGCAGTGAAGGGGGAGGCACAGATACGCAGTATTTT.

V is TRBV27 and J is TRBJ1-1, with D perhaps matching TRBD1 (6 bases). Trimming left V 6 bases short and J 1 base short, with 15 bases between. Germline CDR1 MNHEY, CDR2 SMNVEV (reference sequence). The CDR3 loop spans 15 amino acids. CDR3 coding DNA: TGTGCCAGCAGAACTACAGGGTTCGAGAACACTGAAGCTTTCTTT. This sequence encodes CASRTTGFENTEAFF.

V usage is TRBV29-1 and J usage is TRBJ1-2, with 7 bases lining up with TRBD1. The CDR3 is 12 residues long. The germline gives CDR1 SQVTM, CDR2 ANQGSEA. The J segment lost 8 bases and the V segment lost 3 bases, leaving 6 bases of the junction unmatched. CDR3 nucleotide sequence: TGCAGCGTTGACGAGGGGGCACAAGGCTACACCTTC. Translated: CSVDEGAQGYTF. Full variable domain (outside the CDR3, taken from reference TRBV29-1 and TRBJ1-2): SAVISQKPSRDICQRGTSLTIQCQVDSQVTMMFWYRQQPGQSLTLIATANQGSEATYESGFVIDKFPISRPNLTFSTLTVSNMSPEDSSIYLCSVDEGAQGYTFGSGTRLTVV.

V and J are TRBV7-9 and TRBJ1-2; 7 positions match TRBD1. With 5 bases clipped from V and 8 bases from J, the junction kept 8 bases outside the gene matches. This CDR3 has 13 amino acids. The germline CDR1 and CDR2 sequences are SEHNR and FQNEAQ (reference sequence). The CDR3 bases are TGTGCCAGCAGCACCACGACAGGGCACGGCTACACCTTC. As protein: CASSTTTGHGYTF.

The rearrangement joins TRBV9 to TRBJ2-3; D gene ambiguous. Trimming shortened V by 4 bases and J by 4 bases, and 16 bases separated the two germline ends. Looked up from germline, CDR1 is SGDLS and CDR2 is YYNGEE. The CDR3 is 15 amino acids. The DNA for the CDR3 is TGTGCCAGCAGCTCGAGGTCGAGGTCGGCAGATACGCAGTATTTT. Amino acid sequence: CASSSRSRSADTQYF.

The chain is built from TRBV4-3 and TRBJ2-1; 9 nucleotides line up with TRBD1. This CDR3 spans 15 amino acids. Germline assignment: CDR1 LGHNA and CDR2 YSLEER. V shed 4 bases, J shed 8 bases, and the junction held 9 bases outside the gene matches. This chain's CDR3 is CASSRAGTGNHEQFF. For the CDR3, the DNA is TGCGCCAGCAGCCGAGCCGGGACAGGGAACCATGAGCAGTTCTTC.

The chain employs TRBV6-5 and TRBJ1-1, with TRBD1 matching 11 bases. After removal of 5 bases from V and 4 bases from J, the junction contained 6 bases not matched to a gene. The CDR3 consists of 15 residues. Per the germline V gene, CDR1 is MNHEY and CDR2 is SVGAGI. CDR3 sequence: CASSIGQGAITEAFF. The DNA of the CDR3 is TGTGCCAGCAGTATAGGACAGGGGGCGATCACTGAAGCTTTCTTT.

V gene TRBV5-1 combines with J gene TRBJ2-7; weak D call: TRBD1 (5 bases). Deletions cut 4 bases from V and 0 bases from J, with 11 bases between. Germline CDR1 reads SGHRS; CDR2 reads YFSETQ. The length of the CDR3 is 14 residues. CDR3 nucleotides: TGCGCCAGCAGCCCCGGACATGGCTCCTACGAGCAGTACGTC. Its protein is CASSPGHGSYEQYV.

This clone was counted once. The chain employs TRBV6-1 and TRBJ1-4; 7 bases align to TRBD1. The CDR3 is 14 amino acids. Germline V CDR1 and CDR2: MNHNS, SASEGT. V was pared by 4 bases and J by 6 bases, with 5 bases of the junction left unmatched. In nucleotides, the CDR3 is TGTGCCAGCAGTGGACAGGGATCGGATGAAAAACTGTTTTTT. The encoded protein is CASSGQGSDEKLFF.

The chain employs TRBV7-9 and TRBJ1-5; D not resolved. The CDR3 contains 16 residues. Germline V gene data show CDR1 as SEHNR and CDR2 as FQNEAQ (reference sequence). V was trimmed by 5 bases and J by 4 bases, leaving 18 bases between them. The CDR3 sequence: CASSLYTGIHNQPQHF. CDR3 in DNA: TGTGCCAGCAGCCTTTATACGGGTATCCATAATCAGCCCCAGCATTTT.

J is TRBJ2-1 and V is TRBV5-1; tentative D call: TRBD1 (6 bases). CDR1 is SGHRS and CDR2 is YFSETQ in the germline V gene. Trimming took 6 bases from V and 4 from J, leaving 14 bases between them. The CDR3 runs to 14 residues. In DNA form, the CDR3 reads TGCGCCAGCACCTCAGGACAGCCTTACAATGAGCAGTTCTTC. It yields the protein CASTSGQPYNEQFF.

A word on this clone: An end of the junction does not agree with germline; a read error may underlie this. The V call is TRBV7-9, the J call TRBJ2-3, with 11 bases lining up with TRBD2. The CDR3 is 16 residues long. Germline CDR1 SEHNR, CDR2 FQNEAQ (reference sequence). In nucleotides, the CDR3 is TGTGCCAGCAGCCCCACTAGCGGGGGACGCACGGATACGCAGTATTTT. This translates into CASSPTSGGRTDTQYF.

The chain employs TRBV4-1 and TRBJ2-7; D is perhaps TRBD2 (5 bases). Between the trimmed V and J ends, which lost 1 base and 4 bases, there was a span of 20 bases. Germline-derived CDR1 and CDR2 are MGHRA and YSYEKL. This CDR3 contains 17 residues. CDR3 residues: CASSQGTPWQTTYEQYF. The CDR3 DNA sequence: TGCGCCAGCAGCCAAGGTACACCGTGGCAGACTACTTACGAGCAGTACTTC.

The DNA of the CDR3 is TGTGCCAGCAGCGACCCGGGACATTCCTACGAGCAGTACTTC. Residues: CASSDPGHSYEQYF. The rearrangement joins TRBV9 to TRBJ2-7, with D possibly matching TRBD1 (6 bases). This CDR3 comprises 14 residues. CDR1 is SGDLS and CDR2 is YYNGEE in the germline V gene. V lost 3 bases, J lost 1 base, and 11 bases lay in between.

The gene calls are TRBV2 and TRBJ2-3; perhaps TRBD2 as D (6 bases). The CDR3 runs to 12 residues. CDR1 SNHLY and CDR2 FYNNEI come from the germline V gene. The germline V and J ends were trimmed by 5 bases and 14 bases, with 17 bases remaining between them. The CDR3 nucleotides are TGTGCCAGCAGTAGGGACGGGCGGGGACTGTATTTT. Translating it yields CASSRDGRGLYF.

The chain has TRBV5-4 and TRBJ2-5; 11 nucleotides align to TRBD2. The CDR3 consists of 18 residues. Germline CDR1 reads SGHNT; CDR2 reads YYREEE (reference sequence). The junction had 11 bases not matched to a gene; V was cut back by 3 bases and J by 1 base. CDR3 in amino acids: CASSSSSGGTLTQETQYF. As DNA, the CDR3 is TGTGCCAGCAGCTCCTCTAGCGGGGGGACACTAACCCAAGAGACCCAGTACTTC.

The gene calls are TRBV4-2 and TRBJ1-2; no reliable D call. Trimming removed 0 bases from V and 1 base from J, with 9 bases in between. The CDR3 covers 15 residues. Germline CDR1 LGHNA, CDR2 YNFKEQ. The CDR3 reads CASSQDRRDNYGYTF. CDR3 DNA sequence: TGTGCCAGCAGCCAAGATCGGCGGGATAACTATGGCTACACCTTC.

This chain links TRBV19 with TRBJ2-2; D perhaps matches TRBD2 (6 bases). This CDR3 comprises 17 residues. Trimming took 9 bases from V and 0 from J, leaving 20 bases between them. CDR1 LNHDA and CDR2 SQIVND come from the germline V gene (reference sequence). CDR3 in amino acids: CASRPGGIGTNTGELFF. CDR3 bases: TGTGCCAGCCGGCCCGGGGGTATAGGGACGAACACCGGGGAGCTGTTTTTT.

There are many counts of this clone. This chain connects TRBV6-4 to TRBJ2-5; 7 bases agree with TRBD1. CDR1 and CDR2 (germline): MRHNA, SNTAGT. This CDR3 spans 15 amino acids. The V and J ends lost 3 bases and 1 base, in that order; junction bases with no gene match: 5. CDR3 DNA: TGTGCCAGCAGTGATAATCCAGGGGGCCAAGAGACCCAGTACTTC. Protein: CASSDNPGGQETQYF.